This T cell receptor (beta chain) came from a study of cytomegalovirus exposure and HLA in healthy donors. This cohort consisted of healthy bone marrow donors. There are 16 residues in the CDR3. The J segment lost 2 bases and the V segment lost 3 bases, leaving 6 bases of the junction unmatched. Germline loops: CDR1 SNHLY, CDR2 FYNNEI. The primer mix had 60 Vbeta and 13 Jbeta primers. Sequencing was performed with immunoSEQ multiplex PCR; in TCRdb, only in-frame clones are kept and a portion is missing. The repertoire holds some 130,000 clones, with over 75% as singletons. The source material was PBMCs. The rearrangement joins TRBV2 to TRBJ2-1, with TRBD2 identical over 8 bases. This receptor was obtained from a man between 25 and 39 years old in good health. This CDR3 reads CASSDGGLAPYNEQFF. The CDR3 coding sequence is TGTGCCAGCAGTGACGGAGGACTAGCACCCTACAATGAGCAGTTCTTC.